The clone carrying this T cell receptor (beta chain) was counted only a few times. The target antigen is unknown. The TCR beta CDR3 regions underwent amplification using RNA transcripts as the source. Carried out on the TCR CDR3, a first-round RT-PCR used the HTBI primer set. TCRdb processed the multiplex PCR reads anew with MiXCR; each CDR3 protein has one entry. Here the sample spans around 500,000 distinct CDR3 sequences, less than 25% being singletons. The data stem from a study of T cells in Graves' hyperthyroidism and ophthalmopathy. Whole-study findings and limits: A median about 7 months before onset, the model predicted ophthalmopathy.

The CDR3 is made up of 14 amino acids. Trimming left V 2 bases short and J 4 bases short, with 10 bases between. CDR1 MDHEN and CDR2 SYDVKM come from the germline V gene. The TCR comes from a woman aged 70 to 79 with Graves' ophthalmopathy. Sequencing was done on a sample of blood. The J gene is TRBJ2-3, the V gene TRBV28; unclear D gene. CDR3 DNA sequence: TGTGCCAGCAGTTTACGGGTGCGCCCAGATACGCAGTATTTT. Amino acid sequence: CASSLRVRPDTQYF.